One and the same sample provided the 12 T cell receptor beta chains below, sequenced in a study of graft-versus-host responses after intestinal transplantation. These TCRs' antigens remain unknown. The protocol was immunoSEQ multiplex PCR, while the TCRdb copy is restricted to in-frame clones and leaves out a portion. The sample holds tens of thousands of clones, roughly 90% seen once. Sequenced material: unstimulated CD8+ T cells sorted from spleen or lymph node cells, taken before intestinal transplant. The receptors come from a human donor who received an intestinal transplant.

This clone was counted a single time. This chain connects TRBV28 to TRBJ2-3; TRBD1 aligns across 7 bases. This CDR3 has 14 amino acids. Losses at the gene ends were 4 bases for V and 0 bases for J; bases not matched to a gene: 1. Germline V lookup: CDR1 MDHEN, CDR2 SYDVKM. The CDR3 loop reads CASSWDSSTDTQYF. CDR3 DNA: TGTGCCAGCAGTTGGGACAGTAGCACAGATACGCAGTATTTT.

The rearrangement uses TRBV21-1 and TRBJ2-7; the tabulated D call, TRBD1, remains unverified against the DNA. TRBV21-1 is a known pseudogene. The CDR3 extends over 17 amino acids. CDR3 sequence reads: CASSKFPQGATYYEQYF. DNA for the CDR3: TGTGCCAGCAGCAAATTCCCACAGGGGGCGACCTACTACGAGCAGTACTTC.

On this clone itself: Its ends do not fully match the called genes, so a read error is possible. The rearrangement joins TRBV5-5 to TRBJ2-3, with TRBD1 matching 9 bases. CDR3 length: 12 amino acids. Germline V gives CDR1 SGHKS, CDR2 YYEKEE (reference sequence). CDR3 in amino acids: CASRSDRGIIDF. Here the CDR3 DNA reads TGTGCCAGCAGGAGCGACAGGGGGATCATTGATTTT. Together with reference TRBV5-5 and TRBJ2-3, the CDR3 gives the full variable domain: DAGVTQSPTHLIKTRGQQVTLRCSPISGHKSVSWYQQVLGQGPQFIFQYYEKEERGRGNFPDRFSARQFPNYSSELNVNALLLGDSALYLCASRSDRGIIDFGPGTRLTVL.

This clone was picked up one time. This chain joins TRBV30 and TRBJ2-3; 7 bases align to TRBD2. Unmatched junction bases numbered 4, after V lost 0 bases and J lost 4 bases. CDR1 is GTSNPN, CDR2 SVGIG, per germline (reference sequence). This CDR3 contains 14 residues. CDR3 coding DNA: TGTGCCTGGAGTGTAGGCGGGGGTGCAGATACGCAGTATTTT. Protein sequence: CAWSVGGGADTQYF.

The chain recombines TRBV5-4 with TRBJ2-7, with D tentatively TRBD1 (6 bases). Germline CDR1 and CDR2: SGHNT and YYREEE (reference sequence). V was trimmed by 4 bases and J by 2 bases, leaving 19 bases between them. This CDR3 contains 16 residues. This CDR3 reads CASSGGHSFGPYEQYF. CDR3 bases: TGTGCCAGCAGCGGGGGACATTCGTTCGGGCCCTACGAGCAGTACTTC.

The genes are TRBV6-1 and TRBJ1-4; 10 bases agree with TRBD1. The CDR3 spans 14 residues. CDR1 is MNHNS and CDR2 is SASEGT in the germline V gene. Trimming cost V 4 bases and J 8 bases; bases outside gene matches: 4. CDR3 sequence: CASSGQGAWEKLFF. CDR3 DNA: TGTGCCAGCAGTGGACAGGGGGCTTGGGAAAAACTGTTTTTT.

This clone appeared once. The chain recombines TRBV28 with TRBJ1-4; D is ambiguous. V was cut by 2 bases and J by 8 bases, with 18 bases left in between. Germline assignment: CDR1 MDHEN and CDR2 SYDVKM. The CDR3 runs to 16 residues. Here the CDR3 DNA reads TGTGCCAGCAGTTTAGAACCGGATCCCGGGGAGGAAAAACTGTTTTTT. Protein: CASSLEPDPGEEKLFF.

CDR3 bases: TGTGCCAGCACTCCAGACAGGGACTACGAGCAGTACTTC. Amino acid sequence: CASTPDRDYEQYF. The chain uses TRBV6-1 and TRBJ2-7; TRBD1 matches at 7 bases. Trimming at V came to 7 bases and at J to 3 bases, leaving 6 bases not matched to a gene. From germline, CDR1 is MNHNS and CDR2 SASEGT. The CDR3 length is 13 residues.

The rearrangement links TRBV7-9 to TRBJ2-5; 7 positions agree with TRBD2. V lost 1 base, J lost 1 base, and 9 bases stayed unmatched. Germline V gene lookup returns CDR1 SEHNR and CDR2 FQNEAQ (reference sequence). This CDR3 is built from 17 residues. In nucleotides, the CDR3 is TGTGCCAGCAGCTTAGTGGCAGTAGCGGGTCTCCAAGAGACCCAGTACTTC. Amino acids: CASSLVAVAGLQETQYF.

The J gene is TRBJ2-3, the V gene TRBV5-1; TRBD2 aligns across 9 bases. Germline V gene sequence: CDR1 SGHRS, CDR2 YFSETQ. Losses at the gene ends were 2 bases for V and 4 bases for J; bases not matched to a gene: 17. The CDR3 is 19 amino acids. The CDR3 region is CASSFLWRGGRKQADTQYF. CDR3 in DNA: TGCGCCAGCAGCTTCCTCTGGCGGGGGGGCCGAAAACAAGCAGATACGCAGTATTTT.

This chain links TRBV27 with TRBJ2-5, with TRBD1 identical over 9 bases. Trimming removed 5 bases from V and 5 bases from J; junction bases left unmatched: 9. CDR3 size: 15 residues. Germline V gives CDR1 MNHEY, CDR2 SMNVEV (reference sequence). CDR3 region: CASSPWTGEGETQYF. As DNA, the CDR3 is TGTGCCAGCAGTCCGTGGACAGGGGAGGGGGAGACCCAGTACTTC.

The V gene is TRBV5-6, the J gene TRBJ2-2; TRBD2 matches 14 bases. V was clipped by 3 bases and J by 2 bases; unmatched bases: 6. The CDR3 has 18 residues. Germline CDR1 and CDR2: SGHDT and YYEEEE. The CDR3 here is CASSSGLAGVGNTGELFF. For the CDR3, the DNA is TGTGCCAGCAGCTCGGGACTAGCGGGAGTAGGAAACACCGGGGAGCTGTTTTTT.